These 15 T cell receptor beta chains originate from one sample sequenced in a study of shared clonotypes between healthy human individuals. TCRdb's table, derived via immunoSEQ multiplex PCR, lists solely in-frame clones and lacks some. The sample has about 750,000 clones, 80% to 95% seen once. Terminally differentiated effector memory CD45RA+ cells were left out of the naive CD8 fraction, which was CD45RO-negative and positively selected for CCR7. Sequences were obtained from naive CD8+ T cells sorted from blood. All receptors come from a man between 25 and 39 years old in good health.

Details on this clone: Additional DNA sequences in this sample encode the identical CDR3. This chain uses TRBV29-1 with TRBJ2-2; D is undetermined. The CDR3 contains 13 residues. Germline values: CDR1 SQVTM, CDR2 ANQGSEA. Deletions cut 1 base from V and 1 base from J, with 4 bases between. The CDR3 protein is CSVEGENTGELFF. The CDR3 DNA is TGCAGCGTTGAAGGGGAGAACACCGGGGAGCTGTTTTTT.

The chain joins TRBV29-1 to TRBJ2-7; D ambiguous. The germline V gene has CDR1 SQVTM and CDR2 ANQGSEA. V lost 1 base, J lost 7 bases, and 8 bases lay in between. This CDR3 comprises 11 residues. The DNA for the CDR3 is TGCAGCGTTGAAGTTAAACTTGAGCAGTACTTC. Translated, it gives CSVEVKLEQYF.

This rearrangement joins TRBV25-1 to TRBJ2-1; TRBD2 is a possible D gene (6 bases). CDR1 MGHDK and CDR2 SYGVNS come from the germline V gene. V was trimmed by 4 bases and J by 10 bases, leaving 23 bases between them. This CDR3 has 16 amino acids. CDR3 DNA: TGTGCCAGCAGTGCCCCGGTGACTAGGGGAAACGGCGAGCAGTTCTTC. It translates to CASSAPVTRGNGEQFF.

The V call is TRBV6-5, the J call TRBJ2-1; a possible D gene is TRBD2 (6 bases). Looked up from germline, CDR1 is MNHEY and CDR2 is SVGAGI. Trimming removed 2 bases at V and 5 bases at J, with 13 bases between. This CDR3 comprises 15 residues. The CDR3 coding sequence is TGTGCCAGCAGTTACGGGCGGGAATCCCACAATGAGCAGTTCTTC. Translated: CASSYGRESHNEQFF.

The genes are TRBV10-2 and TRBJ2-1; D uncertain. Germline V gene data show CDR1 as WSHSY and CDR2 as SAAADI. Between the trimmed V and J ends, which lost 4 bases and 2 bases, there was a span of 9 bases. The CDR3 sequence is 14 residues long. The CDR3 nucleotides are TGCGCCAGCAGTGCTCCATGGACCTACAATGAGCAGTTCTTC. This gives the protein CASSAPWTYNEQFF.

The chain couples TRBV9 to TRBJ2-1, with 9 bases fitting TRBD2. The CDR3 consists of 15 residues. V was pared by 0 bases and J by 6 bases, with 4 bases of the junction left unmatched. Germline V gene sequence: CDR1 SGDLS, CDR2 YYNGEE. This CDR3 reads CASSVDSGSSNEQFF. CDR3 nucleotides: TGTGCCAGCAGCGTAGATAGCGGGAGTTCCAATGAGCAGTTCTTC.

This chain uses TRBV18 with TRBJ1-1; TRBD1 is a possible D gene (6 bases). The germline V gene has CDR1 KGHSH and CDR2 LQKENI. This CDR3 is 12 amino acids long. V was pared by 6 bases and J by 5 bases, with 10 bases between. The CDR3 reads CASSSGQTEAFF. CDR3 coding DNA: TGTGCCAGCTCTAGTGGACAGACTGAAGCTTTCTTT.

This clone was detected only once. This chain joins TRBV5-4 and TRBJ2-1; D not resolved. Germline loops: CDR1 SGHNT, CDR2 YYREEE (reference sequence). V gave up 5 bases and J gave up 0 bases, with 12 bases separating them. This CDR3 spans 15 amino acids. The CDR3 DNA reads TGTGCCAGCAGAAAAGCACCAGACTCCTACAATGAGCAGTTCTTC. This gives the protein CASRKAPDSYNEQFF.

The CDR3: CASSLITGPSNTGELFF. The CDR3, as DNA: TGTGCCAGCAGCTTAATTACGGGACCTTCCAACACCGGGGAGCTGTTTTTT. The chain joins TRBV7-9 to TRBJ2-2; TRBD1 or TRBD2 may be the D gene (5 bases each). Germline values: CDR1 SEHNR, CDR2 FQNEAQ (reference sequence). Trimming removed 2 bases at V and 2 bases at J, with 15 bases between. The CDR3 extends over 17 amino acids. The full variable domain, in which reference TRBV7-9 and TRBJ2-2 provide the parts outside the CDR3, is DTGVSQNPRHKITKRGQNVTFRCDPISEHNRLYWYRQTLGQGPEFLTYFQNEAQLEKSRLLSDRFSAERPKGSFSTLEIQRTEQGDSAMYLCASSLITGPSNTGELFFGEGSRLTVL.

This clone was recorded at least ten times. V is TRBV29-1 and J is TRBJ1-1; TRBD1 might be the D (5 bases). Trimming cost V 5 bases and J 5 bases, with 15 bases left between them. Per the germline V gene, CDR1 is SQVTM and CDR2 is ANQGSEA. This CDR3 region has 13 residues. The CDR3: CSVCQGEWTEAFF. In nucleotides, the CDR3 is TGCAGCGTTTGTCAGGGCGAATGGACTGAAGCTTTCTTT.

This clone was counted once. The CDR3 is CATRSTGNEKLFF. CDR3 sequence (DNA): TGTGCCACCAGGAGTACAGGAAATGAAAAACTGTTTTTT. The chain is built from TRBV15 and TRBJ1-4; possibly TRBD1 for D (5 bases). With 6 bases removed from V and 5 bases from J, the gap between germline ends came to 10 bases. Germline lookup yields CDR1 LNHNV and CDR2 YYDKDF (reference sequence). CDR3 length equals 13 residues.

The chain recombines TRBV6-1 with TRBJ2-3; D is unclear. The CDR3 has 14 amino acids. The V gene's germline CDR1 is MNHNS and CDR2 SASEGT. The ends were cut back, 6 bases at V and 0 bases at J, with 10 bases in the middle. The CDR3 DNA reads as TGTGCCAGCAGCCAATATACTAGCACAGATACGCAGTATTTT. Its translation: CASSQYTSTDTQYF.

The chain joins TRBV7-8 to TRBJ2-7; TRBD1 matches 10 bases. The CDR3 is made up of 16 amino acids. V was pared by 0 bases and J by 3 bases, with 5 bases of the junction left unmatched. Germline V gene lookup returns CDR1 SGHVS and CDR2 FQNEAQ. CDR3 amino acids: CASSLAGGQGIYEQYF. The CDR3 region has the DNA TGTGCCAGCAGCTTAGCGGGGGGACAGGGGATCTACGAGCAGTACTTC.

V usage is TRBV18 and J usage is TRBJ2-7; D is perhaps TRBD1 (6 bases). Germline CDR1 reads KGHSH; CDR2 reads LQKENI. V dropped 6 bases and J dropped 2 bases, with 14 bases sitting between them. The CDR3 totals 14 residues. The CDR3 spells CASSHRDNPYEQYF. The CDR3 DNA reads as TGTGCCAGCTCCCACCGGGACAACCCCTACGAGCAGTACTTC.

The chain recombines TRBV27 with TRBJ2-1; TRBD1 or TRBD2 may be the D gene (5 bases each). This CDR3 is built from 14 residues. Trimming shortened V by 5 bases and J by 5 bases, and 13 bases separated the two germline ends. Germline-derived CDR1 and CDR2 are MNHEY and SMNVEV (reference sequence). The CDR3 nucleotides read TGTGCCAGCAGTCCCCGACGGGGCGACAATGAGCAGTTCTTC. It codes for CASSPRRGDNEQFF.